The rows below give T cell receptor beta chains drawn from one sample of a study of blood T cell dynamics during melanoma immunotherapy. The assay was immunoSEQ multiplex PCR, and TCRdb's table has in-frame clones only and misses some. The sample shows tens of thousands of clones, roughly 91% of them seen only once. The specimen comprised blood, sampled from a patient treated with checkpoint blockade. These receptor sequences come from a human donor with melanoma. Each CDR3 is given with its conserved first and last residue. The D gene is left open where the match is weak. Size is stated for part of the rows, as once, few or many counts, or as a class when the clone is expanded.

D gene: -; clone size: -; J gene: TRBJ2-7; V gene: TRBV20-1; CDR3 DNA: TGCAGTGCTAGTCGAGGTGACGAGCAGTACTTC; CDR3 protein: CSASRGDEQYF
D gene: TRBD1; clone size: few; J gene: TRBJ1-1; V gene: TRBV6-4; CDR3 DNA: TGTGCCAGCAGTACGCTCCGGGACAGGTGGGTTCGGGGGGACACTGAAGCTTTCTTT; CDR3 protein: CASSTLRDRWVRGDTEAFF
D gene: -; clone size: -; J gene: TRBJ1-2; V gene: TRBV30; CDR3 DNA: TGTGCCTGGAGTACACAAGGCAGGTACTATGGCTACACCTTC; CDR3 protein: CAWSTQGRYYGYTF
D gene: -; clone size: -; J gene: TRBJ2-7; V gene: TRBV7-9; CDR3 DNA: TGTGCCAGCAGCTTAGTCGCCTACGAGCAGTACTTC; CDR3 protein: CASSLVAYEQYF
D gene: -; clone size: -; J gene: TRBJ1-5; V gene: TRBV18; CDR3 DNA: TGTGCCAGCTCACCACGGGGACCCCCACCAGATCAGCCCCAGCATTTT; CDR3 protein: CASSPRGPPPDQPQHF
D gene: -; clone size: -; J gene: TRBJ2-7; V gene: TRBV28; CDR3 DNA: TGTGCCAGCAGTCCCCCGGGACCCCTTTACGAGCAGTACTTC; CDR3 protein: CASSPPGPLYEQYF
D gene: -; clone size: -; J gene: TRBJ1-2; V gene: TRBV11-2; CDR3 DNA: TGTGCCAGCAGCTTAAACAGCAACTATGGCTACACCTTC; CDR3 protein: CASSLNSNYGYTF
D gene: TRBD2; clone size: -; J gene: TRBJ2-1; V gene: TRBV6-5; CDR3 DNA: TGTGCCAGCAGTTCGAGCGGGAGTTCCTACAATGAGCAGTTCTTC; CDR3 protein: CASSSSGSSYNEQFF
D gene: TRBD1; clone size: once; J gene: TRBJ2-7; V gene: TRBV28; CDR3 DNA: TGTGCCAGCAGGGCAGACAGGGTGAGCTCCTACGAGCAGTACTTC; CDR3 protein: CASRADRVSSYEQYF
D gene: -; clone size: -; J gene: TRBJ1-2; V gene: TRBV5-1; CDR3 DNA: TGCGCCAGCAGCTCCGCGGACCCAAGGGATGGCTACACCTTC; CDR3 protein: CASSSADPRDGYTF
D gene: TRBD1; clone size: -; J gene: TRBJ1-5; V gene: TRBV28; CDR3 DNA: TGTGCCAGCAGTTTATTGGGCAGGGGGCAGGGTCAGCCCCAGCATTTT; CDR3 protein: CASSLLGRGQGQPQHF
D gene: TRBD2; clone size: -; J gene: TRBJ2-5; V gene: TRBV6-1; CDR3 DNA: TGTGCCAGCAGTGAAAGGGTTGGGGGACTAGCGGGTCTTCAAGAGACCCAGTACTTC; CDR3 protein: CASSERVGGLAGLQETQYF
D gene: TRBD2; clone size: -; J gene: TRBJ2-6; V gene: TRBV13; CDR3 DNA: TGTGCCAGCAGGAAGAGCGGGGTTCACGCTCCTGGGGCCAACGTCCTGACTTTC; CDR3 protein: CASRKSGVHAPGANVLTF
D gene: -; clone size: -; J gene: TRBJ1-5; V gene: TRBV7-8; CDR3 DNA: TGTGCCAGCAGCTCGACAGTTAGACGTGGCTTAAATCAGCCCCAGCATTTT; CDR3 protein: CASSSTVRRGLNQPQHF
D gene: TRBD2; clone size: -; J gene: TRBJ2-5; V gene: TRBV19; CDR3 DNA: TGTGCCAGTATAAGTAGCGGGAGTGAGACCCAGTACTTC; CDR3 protein: CASISSGSETQYF
D gene: TRBD2; clone size: -; J gene: TRBJ2-7; V gene: TRBV30; CDR3 DNA: TGTGCCTGGAGTCGGGGCGGGGGGCTTGCCTACGAGCAGTACTTC; CDR3 protein: CAWSRGGGLAYEQYF
D gene: -; clone size: -; J gene: TRBJ2-3; V gene: TRBV7-2; CDR3 DNA: TGTGCCAGCAGCGTAGTTTGGAGGGACGAGGATACGCAGTATTTT; CDR3 protein: CASSVVWRDEDTQYF
D gene: -; clone size: -; J gene: TRBJ1-5; V gene: TRBV9; CDR3 DNA: TGTGCCAGCAGCGCCAATCTTAATCAGCCCCAGCATTTT; CDR3 protein: CASSANLNQPQHF
D gene: -; clone size: -; J gene: TRBJ1-5; V gene: TRBV18; CDR3 DNA: TGTGCCAGCTCACAACAAAACAATCAGCCCCAGCATTTT; CDR3 protein: CASSQQNNQPQHF
D gene: -; clone size: -; J gene: TRBJ2-7; V gene: TRBV10-1; CDR3 DNA: TGCGCCAGCAGCCCAACAGGGCAATACGAGCAGTACTTC; CDR3 protein: CASSPTGQYEQYF
D gene: -; clone size: -; J gene: TRBJ1-4; V gene: TRBV7-3; CDR3 DNA: TGTGCCAGCAGCTTAACGGCGCCCGGTTCTAATGAAAAACTGTTTTTT; CDR3 protein: CASSLTAPGSNEKLFF
D gene: -; clone size: -; J gene: TRBJ2-7; V gene: TRBV9; CDR3 DNA: TGTGCCAGCAGCGTAGCTGGCCTCCCGAGGGACGAGCAGTACTTC; CDR3 protein: CASSVAGLPRDEQYF
D gene: -; clone size: -; J gene: TRBJ2-7; V gene: TRBV10-3; CDR3 DNA: TGTGCCATCAGTGAGTCAGGAAGGACTAATCGGTACGAGCAGTACTTC; CDR3 protein: CAISESGRTNRYEQYF
D gene: TRBD2; clone size: -; J gene: TRBJ2-5; V gene: TRBV2; CDR3 DNA: TGTGCCAGCACCAAAACTAAAGGCCTAGCGGGGTACCAAGAGACCCAGTACTTC; CDR3 protein: CASTKTKGLAGYQETQYF
D gene: -; clone size: -; J gene: TRBJ2-1; V gene: TRBV30; CDR3 DNA: TGTGCCTGGAGTATTGGGATCTACAATGAGCAGTTCTTC; CDR3 protein: CAWSIGIYNEQFF
D gene: -; clone size: -; J gene: TRBJ2-3; V gene: TRBV7-3; CDR3 DNA: TGTGCCAGCAGCTTAGGATTCGGCGGGACGACAGATACGCAGTATTTT; CDR3 protein: CASSLGFGGTTDTQYF
D gene: TRBD1; clone size: -; J gene: TRBJ1-6; V gene: TRBV9; CDR3 DNA: TGTGCCAGCAGCTCCGGACAGGTCCGCTCACCCCTCCACTTT; CDR3 protein: CASSSGQVRSPLHF
D gene: TRBD1; clone size: -; J gene: TRBJ1-1; V gene: TRBV19; CDR3 DNA: TGTGCCAGTAGGACGGGACAGACGAACACTGAAGCTTTCTTT; CDR3 protein: CASRTGQTNTEAFF
D gene: TRBD2; clone size: -; J gene: TRBJ2-7; V gene: TRBV27; CDR3 DNA: TGTGCCAGCAGTTTAGCGGGGGGCTACGAGCAGTACTTC; CDR3 protein: CASSLAGGYEQYF
D gene: -; clone size: -; J gene: TRBJ1-6; V gene: TRBV25-1; CDR3 DNA: TGTGCCAGCAGTGCCGGGAATAGAGTCGTTGGTTCACCCCTCCACTTT; CDR3 protein: CASSAGNRVVGSPLHF
D gene: -; clone size: -; J gene: TRBJ2-6; V gene: TRBV29-1; CDR3 DNA: TGCAGCGTTGGCGGAGGGTGGAAAAGCTCTGGGGCCAACGTCCTGACTTTC; CDR3 protein: CSVGGGWKSSGANVLTF
D gene: TRBD1; clone size: -; J gene: TRBJ1-1; V gene: TRBV7-9; CDR3 DNA: TGTGCCAGCAGGCGGACAGGGCCCACTGAAGCTTTCTTT; CDR3 protein: CASRRTGPTEAFF
D gene: -; clone size: -; J gene: TRBJ2-3; V gene: TRBV7-9; CDR3 DNA: TGTGCCAGCAGCTTCCAAGGGTCTAACACAGATACGCAGTATTTT; CDR3 protein: CASSFQGSNTDTQYF
D gene: TRBD1; clone size: -; J gene: TRBJ2-2; V gene: TRBV2; CDR3 DNA: TGTGCCAGCAGGCCCCGGACAGGGGGTTCCGGGGAGCTGTTTTTT; CDR3 protein: CASRPRTGGSGELFF
D gene: -; clone size: -; J gene: TRBJ1-1; V gene: TRBV27; CDR3 DNA: TGTGCCAGCAGCTACAATTCCGCGGGTAGTCCGGCTTTCTTT; CDR3 protein: CASSYNSAGSPAFF
D gene: -; clone size: -; J gene: TRBJ1-4; V gene: TRBV5-4; CDR3 DNA: TGTGCCAGCAGCCTTGCGTTGGGCCAGGAGTTGTTTTTT; CDR3 protein: CASSLALGQELFF
D gene: TRBD2; clone size: -; J gene: TRBJ2-7; V gene: TRBV28; CDR3 DNA: TGTGCCAGCAGTTTAGAGGTAGCGGGGACCTACGAGCAGTACTTC; CDR3 protein: CASSLEVAGTYEQYF
D gene: -; clone size: -; J gene: TRBJ2-7; V gene: TRBV20-1; CDR3 DNA: TGCAGTGCTAGCTCTCTCCTGGAGCAGTACTTC; CDR3 protein: CSASSLLEQYF
D gene: TRBD2; clone size: -; J gene: TRBJ2-7; V gene: TRBV5-1; CDR3 DNA: TGCGCCAGCAGCTTGGTGGCTAGCGGCATGTACTCCTACGAGCAGTACTTC; CDR3 protein: CASSLVASGMYSYEQYF
D gene: TRBD1; clone size: -; J gene: TRBJ1-4; V gene: TRBV28; CDR3 DNA: TGTGCCAGCACTTCGGGACAGGGGAGAGGAAAACTGTTTTTT; CDR3 protein: CASTSGQGRGKLFF
D gene: -; clone size: -; J gene: TRBJ2-5; V gene: TRBV5-1; CDR3 DNA: TGCGCCAGCAGCTTTCAGGGGCGCGTCCAAGAGACCCAGTACTTC; CDR3 protein: CASSFQGRVQETQYF
D gene: TRBD2; clone size: -; J gene: TRBJ2-1; V gene: TRBV2; CDR3 DNA: TGTGCCAGCAGGCCCTCAATAGGGACTAGTGGCGGTGAGCAGTTCTTC; CDR3 protein: CASRPSIGTSGGEQFF
D gene: -; clone size: -; J gene: TRBJ1-5; V gene: TRBV5-5; CDR3 DNA: TGTGCCAGCAGCACCGGCAATCAGCCCCAGCATTTT; CDR3 protein: CASSTGNQPQHF
D gene: -; clone size: -; J gene: TRBJ2-1; V gene: TRBV11-2; CDR3 DNA: TGTGCCAGCAGCCCAAGGTGGGGACTGAGTAACAATGAGCAGTTCTTC; CDR3 protein: CASSPRWGLSNNEQFF
D gene: -; clone size: -; J gene: TRBJ1-5; V gene: TRBV28; CDR3 DNA: TGTGCCAGCAGTTTCGGTGGCTCGGGTCAGCCCCAGCATTTT; CDR3 protein: CASSFGGSGQPQHF
D gene: -; clone size: -; J gene: TRBJ2-5; V gene: TRBV7-3; CDR3 DNA: TGTGCCAGCAGTTCCGACGGGGGAGGAGGAGAGACCCAGTACTTC; CDR3 protein: CASSSDGGGGETQYF
D gene: -; clone size: -; J gene: TRBJ1-1; V gene: TRBV15; CDR3 DNA: TGTGCCACCAGCAGCGGAATCAGGACGGGTGAAGCTTTCTTT; CDR3 protein: CATSSGIRTGEAFF